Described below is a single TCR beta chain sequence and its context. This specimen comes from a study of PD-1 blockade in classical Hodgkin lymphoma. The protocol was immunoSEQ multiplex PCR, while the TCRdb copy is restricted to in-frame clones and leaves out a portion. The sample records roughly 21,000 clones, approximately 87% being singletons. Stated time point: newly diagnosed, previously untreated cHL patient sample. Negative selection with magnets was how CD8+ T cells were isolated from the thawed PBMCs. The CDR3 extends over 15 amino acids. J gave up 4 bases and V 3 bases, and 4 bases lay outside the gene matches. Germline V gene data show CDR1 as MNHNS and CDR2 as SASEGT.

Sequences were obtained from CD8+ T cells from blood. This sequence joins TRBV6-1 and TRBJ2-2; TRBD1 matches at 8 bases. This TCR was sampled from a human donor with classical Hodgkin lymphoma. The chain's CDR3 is CASSDQTGGTGELFF. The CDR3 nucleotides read TGTGCCAGCAGTGATCAAACAGGGGGCACCGGGGAGCTGTTTTTT.